Below are 28 T cell receptor beta chains sequenced from a single sample in a study of T cell responses to AZD1222 COVID-19 vaccine. Profiling relied on immunoSEQ multiplex PCR, and the TCRdb table lists in-frame clones only, not all of them. The table shows approximately 110,000 clones, with about 90% occurring only once. The source was peripheral blood, collected on day 0 of AZD1222 vaccination. These receptors were collected from an adult in good health.

The V and J genes are TRBV28 and TRBJ1-5; no firm D call. Trimming cost V 6 bases and J 2 bases, with 5 bases left between them. This CDR3 has 12 residues. In germline, CDR1 is MDHEN, CDR2 SYDVKM. The CDR3 DNA follows: TGTGCCAGCAGGGATGGCAATCAGCCCCAGCATTTT. This codes for CASRDGNQPQHF.

This sequence joins TRBV12-3 or TRBV12-4 and TRBJ1-2; D is uncertain. Trimming left V 1 base short and J 4 bases short, with 4 bases between. CDR3 size: 12 residues. The CDR3 loop is CASSLGIYGYTF. In nucleotides, the CDR3 is TGTGCCAGCAGTTTAGGGATCTATGGCTACACCTTC.

The rearrangement uses TRBV27 and TRBJ2-5, with 7 bases that match TRBD2. The CDR3 consists of 16 residues. From germline, CDR1 is MNHEY and CDR2 SMNVEV (reference sequence). Trimming took 1 base from V and 5 from J; bases not matched to a gene: 10. CDR3 residues: CASSLLASGPQETQYF. For the CDR3, the DNA is TGTGCCAGCAGTTTATTGGCTAGCGGACCCCAGGAGACCCAGTACTTC.

The chain recombines TRBV21-1 with TRBJ2-7; the table names TRBD1, a call not compared with the DNA. TRBV21-1 is listed as a pseudogene. The CDR3 is 13 amino acids. The CDR3 reads CASRDRAGHEQYF. The CDR3 DNA reads TGTGCCAGCAGGGACAGGGCGGGCCACGAGCAGTACTTC.

The chain couples TRBV6-2 or TRBV6-3 to TRBJ1-5, with D possibly matching TRBD1 (6 bases). Trimming removed 5 bases from V and 1 base from J, with 12 bases in between. The CDR3 length is 15 residues. Looked up from germline, CDR1 is MNHEY and CDR2 is SVGEGT. The CDR3 region has the DNA TGTGCCAGCAGTGCGGGGGGCTGGAGCAATCAGCCCCAGCATTTT. Translated: CASSAGGWSNQPQHF.

J is TRBJ1-1 and V is TRBV7-3; D is possibly TRBD1 (5 bases). Per germline, CDR1 SGHTA and CDR2 FQGTGA. Trimming removed 1 base from V and 1 base from J, with 7 bases in between. The CDR3 extends over 14 amino acids. The CDR3 DNA follows: TGTGCCAGCAGCTTAATTGGGGGGAACACTGAAGCTTTCTTT. Amino acid sequence: CASSLIGGNTEAFF.

CDR3 sequence (DNA): TGTGCCAGCAGTTTACCGGGTCCGAGGGCCTACGAGCAGTACTTC. Amino acid sequence: CASSLPGPRAYEQYF. The V and J genes are TRBV6-5 and TRBJ2-7; a weak D match, TRBD2 (5 bases). This CDR3 contains 15 residues. Germline CDR1 is MNHEY and CDR2 is SVGAGI. The ends were cut back, 4 bases at V and 2 bases at J, with 15 bases in the middle.

The V and J genes are TRBV30 and TRBJ1-5; D might be TRBD1 (6 bases). The germline CDR1 and CDR2 sequences are GTSNPN and SVGIG (reference sequence). The CDR3 has 14 residues. The ends were cut back, 2 bases at V and 5 bases at J, with 13 bases in the middle. This CDR3 is CAWSTGAYDQPQHF. For the CDR3, the DNA is TGTGCCTGGAGTACGGGGGCGTACGATCAGCCCCAGCATTTT.

The sample holds a few counts of this clone. CDR3 nucleotides: TGTGCCAGCAGCCCACTCCCAGGGCGGGGGTCCCACGAGCAGTACTTC. It translates to CASSPLPGRGSHEQYF. The chain links TRBV7-8 to TRBJ2-7; 7 bases are a match to TRBD2. Germline V CDR1 and CDR2: SGHVS, FQNEAQ. The J segment lost 5 bases and the V segment lost 5 bases, leaving 15 bases of the junction unmatched. This CDR3 is 16 amino acids long.

This clone showed up just a few times. J is TRBJ1-1 and V is TRBV20-1; D gene ambiguous. V was pared by 3 bases and J by 4 bases, with 12 bases between. CDR1 and CDR2 (germline): DFQATT, SNEGSKA (reference sequence). The CDR3 covers 13 residues. CDR3 residues: CSASWVGGTEAFF. In DNA form, the CDR3 reads TGCAGTGCTAGTTGGGTTGGAGGCACTGAAGCTTTCTTT.

V gene TRBV28 combines with J gene TRBJ2-7, with 7 bases lining up with TRBD1. Germline CDR1 reads MDHEN; CDR2 reads SYDVKM. The CDR3 consists of 14 residues. With 6 bases clipped from V and 2 bases from J, the junction kept 7 bases outside the gene matches. The CDR3 nucleotides are TGTGCCAGCAGGGGCCTAGGACAGGCCTACGAGCAGTACTTC. Protein sequence: CASRGLGQAYEQYF.

This chain uses TRBV7-9 with TRBJ2-7; 8 bases map to TRBD1. CDR3 size: 13 residues. Germline values: CDR1 SEHNR, CDR2 FQNEAQ (reference sequence). V was clipped by 6 bases and J by 3 bases; unmatched bases: 4. CDR3 coding DNA: TGTGCCAGCAGTCGGGACAGGCTCTACGAGCAGTACTTC. Translated: CASSRDRLYEQYF.

Written as DNA, the CDR3 is TGTGCCTGGAGTGATTACAATGAGCAGTTCTTC. Its protein is CAWSDYNEQFF. V gene TRBV30 combines with J gene TRBJ2-1, with D hard to call. V was pared by 1 base and J by 4 bases, with 2 bases between. The CDR3 runs 11 residues. Germline assignment: CDR1 GTSNPN and CDR2 SVGIG (reference sequence).

The chain couples TRBV7-9 to TRBJ1-2; 7 bases line up with TRBD1. This CDR3 spans 18 amino acids. The germline gives CDR1 SEHNR, CDR2 FQNEAQ (reference sequence). The V gene end was trimmed by 5 bases and the J gene end by 1 base; junction bases not matched to a gene: 16. This CDR3 is CASSPSSEGQLLNYGYTF. In DNA form, the CDR3 reads TGTGCCAGCAGCCCTAGTAGTGAGGGACAGCTTCTTAACTATGGCTACACCTTC. The entire variable domain, with the rest obtained from reference TRBV7-9 and TRBJ1-2, is as follows: DTGVSQNPRHKITKRGQNVTFRCDPISEHNRLYWYRQTLGQGPEFLTYFQNEAQLEKSRLLSDRFSAERPKGSFSTLEIQRTEQGDSAMYLCASSPSSEGQLLNYGYTFGSGTRLTVV.

The chain recombines TRBV7-9 with TRBJ2-7; D is unclear. Trimming left V 1 base short and J 4 bases short, with 20 bases between. The CDR3 is 17 amino acids. Per germline, CDR1 SEHNR and CDR2 FQNEAQ (reference sequence). Here the CDR3 reads CASSLDLGGYSEYEQYF. The CDR3 region has the DNA TGTGCCAGCAGCTTAGACCTGGGTGGGTACTCTGAATACGAGCAGTACTTC.

The chain uses TRBV5-8 and TRBJ1-4, with 8 bases fitting TRBD1. Germline trimming cut 5 bases from V and 5 bases from J; bases unmatched to any gene: 2. Germline values: CDR1 SGHTS, CDR2 YDEGEE. The CDR3 runs to 13 residues. CDR3 in amino acids: CASRRTGNEKLFF. The CDR3 DNA follows: TGTGCCAGCAGGCGGACAGGGAATGAAAAACTGTTTTTT.

The chain carries TRBV29-1 and TRBJ2-7, with TRBD1 identical over 7 bases. The CDR3 sequence is 12 residues long. With V trimmed by 4 bases and J by 5 bases, 5 bases remained unmatched. The germline V gene encodes CDR1 SQVTM and CDR2 ANQGSEA. The CDR3 is CSVVSGGDEQYF. The CDR3 nucleotides read TGCAGCGTTGTGTCAGGGGGTGACGAGCAGTACTTC.

The rearrangement joins TRBV2 to TRBJ2-3; 11 nucleotides agree with TRBD1. CDR3 size: 16 residues. CDR1 and CDR2 (germline): SNHLY, FYNNEI. V gave up 8 bases and J gave up 2 bases; unmatched junction bases: 9. The CDR3 loop reads CASALWTGGITDTQYF. The CDR3 DNA reads as TGTGCCAGCGCGTTATGGACAGGGGGCATCACAGATACGCAGTATTTT.

The V and J genes are TRBV2 and TRBJ2-7; 11 bases align to TRBD2. Germline-derived CDR1 and CDR2 are SNHLY and FYNNEI. V shed 11 bases, J shed 5 bases, and the junction held 8 bases outside the gene matches. The CDR3 spans 13 residues. The CDR3 nucleotides read TGTGCCGGGGGACTAGCGGAATCGGACGAGCAGTACTTC. Protein sequence: CAGGLAESDEQYF.

V and J are TRBV4-3 and TRBJ1-5; maybe TRBD1 (5 bases). CDR3 length: 17 residues. The germline V gene has CDR1 LGHNA and CDR2 YSLEER. V dropped 0 bases and J dropped 2 bases, with 14 bases sitting between them. The CDR3 DNA sequence: TGCGCCAGCAGCCAAGAATTAAGGGCGGGGGGCAATCAGCCCCAGCATTTT. Protein: CASSQELRAGGNQPQHF.

This clone is a singleton in its sample. The CDR3 coding sequence is TGCGCCAGCAGCCCGAGTGGACAAAATGAAAAACTGTTTTTT. Protein: CASSPSGQNEKLFF. The chain joins TRBV5-1 to TRBJ1-4, with D possibly matching TRBD1 (5 bases). The CDR3 length is 14 residues. Trimming took 4 bases from V and 5 from J, leaving 12 bases between them. Per germline, CDR1 SGHRS and CDR2 YFSETQ.

The chain joins TRBV18 to TRBJ2-5; 7 bases match TRBD2. Trimming cost V 5 bases and J 4 bases; bases outside gene matches: 4. The CDR3 covers 13 residues. Germline CDR1 reads KGHSH; CDR2 reads LQKENI. The CDR3 DNA reads as TGTGCCAGCTCAAACTGGGAGGGAGAGACCCAGTACTTC. This translates into CASSNWEGETQYF.

The chain has TRBV5-1 and TRBJ1-4; D uncertain. The CDR3 is 14 amino acids. Trimming cost V 2 bases and J 0 bases, with 5 bases left between them. CDR1 is SGHRS, CDR2 YFSETQ, per germline. The CDR3 here is CASSLSTTNEKLFF. Written as DNA, the CDR3 is TGCGCCAGCAGCTTATCAACAACTAATGAAAAACTGTTTTTT.

The chain joins TRBV4-3 to TRBJ1-5; tentatively, D is TRBD1 (6 bases). V was clipped by 7 bases and J by 5 bases, with 18 bases between them. Per germline, CDR1 LGHNA and CDR2 YSLEER. This CDR3 is 15 amino acids long. The CDR3 here is CASNKETGPYQPQHF. CDR3 bases: TGCGCCAGCAATAAAGAGACAGGTCCTTATCAGCCCCAGCATTTT.

In DNA form, the CDR3 reads TGCGCCAGCAGCCTAGACCCGATGGGTCAGCCCCAGCATTTT. Its protein is CASSLDPMGQPQHF. The chain is built from TRBV5-1 and TRBJ1-5; D unclear. CDR3 length: 14 amino acids. Germline CDR1 SGHRS, CDR2 YFSETQ. V shed 4 bases and J shed 6 bases, with 14 bases lying between them. The variable domain in full, completed from reference TRBV5-1 and TRBJ1-5, reads KAGVTQTPRYLIKTRGQQVTLSCSPISGHRSVSWYQQTPGQGLQFLFEYFSETQRNKGNFPGRFSGRQFSNSRSEMNVSTLELGDSALYLCASSLDPMGQPQHFGDGTRLSIL.

This chain joins TRBV28 and TRBJ2-2; TRBD1 might be the D (6 bases). The V gene lost 5 bases and the J gene lost 7 bases, with 11 bases spanning the gap. This CDR3 is built from 13 residues. Germline V CDR1 and CDR2: MDHEN, SYDVKM. The CDR3: CASSTRGIGELFF. The CDR3 nucleotides are TGTGCCAGCAGTACCAGGGGTATCGGGGAGCTGTTTTTT. Complete variable domain (other parts from reference TRBV28 and TRBJ2-2): DVKVTQSSRYLVKRTGEKVFLECVQDMDHENMFWYRQDPGLGLRLIYFSYDVKMKEKGDIPEGYSVSREKKERFSLILESASTNQTSMYLCASSTRGIGELFFGEGSRLTVL.

V is TRBV5-5 and J is TRBJ1-1; D remains ambiguous. There are 14 residues in the CDR3. Germline lookup yields CDR1 SGHKS and CDR2 YYEKEE (reference sequence). With 1 base removed from V and 0 bases from J, the gap between germline ends came to 7 bases. The CDR3 loop is CASSLQRVNTEAFF. Written as DNA, the CDR3 is TGTGCCAGCAGCTTGCAAAGGGTGAACACTGAAGCTTTCTTT.

The V call is TRBV11-2, the J call TRBJ2-2; 10 bases align to TRBD2. J lost 2 bases, V lost 8 bases, and 8 bases had no gene match. Looked up from germline, CDR1 is SGHAT and CDR2 is FQNNGV. The CDR3 totals 16 residues. The CDR3 DNA reads TGTGCCAGCGGGACGATACTAGCGGGAAACACCGGGGAGCTGTTTTTT. It is translated as CASGTILAGNTGELFF.